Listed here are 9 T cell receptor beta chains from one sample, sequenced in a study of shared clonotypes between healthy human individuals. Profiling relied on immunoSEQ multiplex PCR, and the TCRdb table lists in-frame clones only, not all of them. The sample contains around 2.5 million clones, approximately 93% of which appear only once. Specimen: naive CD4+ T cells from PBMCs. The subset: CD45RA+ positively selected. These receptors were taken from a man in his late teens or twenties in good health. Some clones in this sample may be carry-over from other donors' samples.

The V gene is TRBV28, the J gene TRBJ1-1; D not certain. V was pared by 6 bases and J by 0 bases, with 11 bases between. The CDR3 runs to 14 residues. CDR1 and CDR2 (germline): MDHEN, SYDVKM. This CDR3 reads CASRMGIMNTEAFF. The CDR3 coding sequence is TGTGCCAGCAGAATGGGGATTATGAACACTGAAGCTTTCTTT.

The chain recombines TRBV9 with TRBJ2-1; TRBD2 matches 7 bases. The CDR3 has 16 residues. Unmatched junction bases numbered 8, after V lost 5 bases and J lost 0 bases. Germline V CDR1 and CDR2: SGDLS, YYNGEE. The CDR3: CASSTRGGSSYNEQFF. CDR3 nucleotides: TGTGCCAGCAGTACCCGGGGCGGGAGCTCCTACAATGAGCAGTTCTTC.

The CDR3 reads CASSLWGKEKETQYF. The CDR3 DNA follows: TGTGCCAGCAGTTTATGGGGCAAAGAAAAGGAGACCCAGTACTTC. The chain carries TRBV28 and TRBJ2-5; D unresolved. CDR1 and CDR2 from the germline V gene are MDHEN and SYDVKM. The CDR3 extends over 15 amino acids. Trimming removed 0 bases from V and 5 bases from J, with 13 bases in between.

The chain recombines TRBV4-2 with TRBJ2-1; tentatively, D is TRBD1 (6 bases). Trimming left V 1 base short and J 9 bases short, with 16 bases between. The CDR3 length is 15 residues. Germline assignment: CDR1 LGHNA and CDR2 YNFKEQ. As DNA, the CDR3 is TGTGCCAGCAGCCAAGTTCGACCAGGGGATAGTGAGCAGTTCTTC. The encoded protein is CASSQVRPGDSEQFF.

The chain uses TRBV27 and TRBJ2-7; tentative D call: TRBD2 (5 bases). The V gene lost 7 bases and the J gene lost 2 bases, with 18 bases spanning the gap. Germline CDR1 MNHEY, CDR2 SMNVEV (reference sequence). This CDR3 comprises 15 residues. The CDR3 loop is CASTRGSAEPYEQYF. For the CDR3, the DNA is TGTGCCAGCACGCGTGGGAGCGCAGAACCCTACGAGCAGTACTTC.

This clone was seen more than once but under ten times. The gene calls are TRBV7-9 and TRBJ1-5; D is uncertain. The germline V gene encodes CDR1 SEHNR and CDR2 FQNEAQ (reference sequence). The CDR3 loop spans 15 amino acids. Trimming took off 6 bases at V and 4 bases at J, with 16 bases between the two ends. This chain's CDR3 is CASSPGSGRNQPQHF. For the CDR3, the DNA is TGTGCCAGCAGTCCGGGATCTGGGAGGAATCAGCCCCAGCATTTT.

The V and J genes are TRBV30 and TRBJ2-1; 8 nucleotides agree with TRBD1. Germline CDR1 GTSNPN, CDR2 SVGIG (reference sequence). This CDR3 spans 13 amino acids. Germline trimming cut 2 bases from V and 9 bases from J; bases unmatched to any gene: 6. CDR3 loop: CAWSLGTGGEQFF. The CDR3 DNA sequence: TGTGCCTGGAGTCTTGGGACAGGCGGTGAGCAGTTCTTC.

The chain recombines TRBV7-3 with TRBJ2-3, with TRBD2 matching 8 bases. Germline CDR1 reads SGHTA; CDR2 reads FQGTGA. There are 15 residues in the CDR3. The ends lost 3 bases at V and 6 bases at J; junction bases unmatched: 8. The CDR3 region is CASSFAAGVGDTQYF. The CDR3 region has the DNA TGTGCCAGCAGCTTTGCAGCGGGAGTGGGGGATACGCAGTATTTT.

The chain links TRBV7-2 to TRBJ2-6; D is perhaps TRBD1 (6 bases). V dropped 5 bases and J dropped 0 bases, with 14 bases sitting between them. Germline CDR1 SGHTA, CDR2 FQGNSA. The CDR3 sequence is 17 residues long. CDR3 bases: TGTGCCAGCAGCCTACGGCAGGGGAACTCTGGGGCCAACGTCCTGACTTTC. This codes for CASSLRQGNSGANVLTF.